This T cell receptor beta chain derives from a study of cytotoxic CD8 clonotypes in ibrutinib-treated CLL. On the study more broadly: Among the patients, over 9 presented as relapsed/refractory and fewer than 16 as treatment-naive; 17 showed unmutated IGHV.

The data were produced by immunoSEQ multiplex PCR, yet TCRdb's version contains in-frame clones alone and is incomplete. Here the sample spans about 160,000 clones, about 84% being singletons. Study-level results: Higher circulating CD8+ T-cell counts strongly accompanied higher baseline clonality, above age-matched healthy donors.

This clone was detected only once. What it recognizes is unknown. Trimming took 2 bases from V and 0 from J; bases not matched to a gene: 9. CDR1 SGHTA and CDR2 FQGTGA come from the germline V gene. The CDR3 is made up of 17 amino acids. V is TRBV7-3 and J is TRBJ1-1; 7 positions match TRBD1. The starting material was PBMCs, obtained after 24 months of ibrutinib treatment. This TCR derives from a human donor with chronic lymphocytic leukemia. The CDR3 nucleotides read TGTGCCAGCAGCTTATCTCTCGCAGGGGGACTGAACACTGAAGCTTTCTTT. Encoded protein: CASSLSLAGGLNTEAFF.